The clone carrying this T cell receptor (beta chain) was detected only a few times. Its antigen is unidentified. The germline V gene encodes CDR1 KGHDR and CDR2 SFDVKD. Between the trimmed V and J ends, which lost 1 base and 0 bases, there was a span of 6 bases. The CDR3 loop spans 16 amino acids. This entry comes from a study of blood T cells in healthy people across ages. Donors ranged from roughly 6 to 90 years old and were healthy Caucasians in Russia. Regarding the study as a whole: The study could not conclusively compare naive and antigen-experienced cells, given its unsorted PBMCs.

Next came a second PCR, run for about 7 to 12 cycles, which used a sample-barcoded 5' primer along with a J-beta primer mix. MiXCR was run by TCRdb on the 5' RACE reads, yielding one entry per CDR3 protein. The top ten clones hold less than 2.5% of a sample with 2 million or so distinct CDR3 sequences, about 50% of them seen once. The sequencing input was blood. The V and J genes are TRBV24-1 and TRBJ2-6; D perhaps matches TRBD1 (5 bases). This receptor was taken from a woman aged 40 to 49 in good health. CDR3 nucleotide sequence: TGTGCCACCAGTGATTTTCAGGGCTCTGGGGCCAACGTCCTGACTTTC. It translates to CATSDFQGSGANVLTF.